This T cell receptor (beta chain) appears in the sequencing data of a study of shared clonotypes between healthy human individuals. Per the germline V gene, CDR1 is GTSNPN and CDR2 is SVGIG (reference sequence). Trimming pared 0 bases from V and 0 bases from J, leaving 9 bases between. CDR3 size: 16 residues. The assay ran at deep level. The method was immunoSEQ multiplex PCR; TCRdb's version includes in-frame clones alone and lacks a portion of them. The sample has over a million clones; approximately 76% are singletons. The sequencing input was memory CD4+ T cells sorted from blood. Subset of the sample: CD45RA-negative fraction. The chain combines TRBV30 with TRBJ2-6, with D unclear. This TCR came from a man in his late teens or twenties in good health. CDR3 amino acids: CAWSVGRTSGANVLTF. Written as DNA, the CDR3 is TGTGCCTGGAGTGTCGGACGGACCTCTGGGGCCAACGTCCTGACTTTC.